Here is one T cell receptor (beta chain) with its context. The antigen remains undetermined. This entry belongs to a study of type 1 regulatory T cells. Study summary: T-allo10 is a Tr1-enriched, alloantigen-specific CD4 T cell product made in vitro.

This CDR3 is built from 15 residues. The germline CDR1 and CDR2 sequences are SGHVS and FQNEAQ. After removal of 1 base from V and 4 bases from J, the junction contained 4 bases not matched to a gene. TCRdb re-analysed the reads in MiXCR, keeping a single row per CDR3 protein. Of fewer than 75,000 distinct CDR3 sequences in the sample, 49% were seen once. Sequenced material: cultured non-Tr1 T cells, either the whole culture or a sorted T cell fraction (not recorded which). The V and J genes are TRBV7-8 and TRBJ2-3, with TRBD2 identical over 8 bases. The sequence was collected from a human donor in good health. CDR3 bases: TGTGCCAGCAGCTTAGGGGCGGGGGGAGCAGATACGCAGTATTTT. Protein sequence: CASSLGAGGADTQYF.